These 30 T cell receptor beta chains were sequenced from one sample in a study of shared clonotypes between healthy human individuals. The data were produced by immunoSEQ multiplex PCR, yet TCRdb's version contains in-frame clones alone and is incomplete. This table holds millions of clones, approximately 93% found once. The sample consisted of naive CD4+ T cells from PBMCs. Described subset: CD45RA+ positively selected. These receptors originate from a man between 18 and 35 years old in good health. Some clones in this sample may be carry-over from other donors' samples.

Here the CDR3 reads CASSYRTVSTDTQYF. The CDR3 coding sequence is TGCGCCAGCAGCTACAGGACAGTTAGCACAGATACGCAGTATTTT. The chain links TRBV5-1 to TRBJ2-3; D is perhaps TRBD1 (6 bases). V was clipped by 3 bases and J by 0 bases, with 11 bases between them. The CDR3 extends over 15 amino acids. From germline, CDR1 is SGHRS and CDR2 YFSETQ.

The V gene is TRBV25-1, the J gene TRBJ1-5; D uncertain. V was clipped by 2 bases and J by 4 bases, with 12 bases between them. The germline V gene encodes CDR1 MGHDK and CDR2 SYGVNS. CDR3 length: 15 residues. The CDR3 loop is CASSEGVNRNQPQHF. In nucleotides, the CDR3 is TGTGCCAGCAGTGAAGGGGTGAATCGAAATCAGCCCCAGCATTTT.

J is TRBJ1-2 and V is TRBV7-9, with TRBD1 identical over 7 bases. V was pared by 7 bases and J by 3 bases, with 20 bases of the junction left unmatched. CDR3 length: 18 residues. Looked up from germline, CDR1 is SEHNR and CDR2 is FQNEAQ (reference sequence). The CDR3 bases are TGTGCCAGCACCCTTAGGGGGCCACCCTTCATGGGAGACTATGGCTACACCTTC. The encoded protein is CASTLRGPPFMGDYGYTF.

Points on this clone: The sample contains more than one DNA sequence encoding this CDR3. The rearrangement uses TRBV5-1 and TRBJ2-1, with 8 bases fitting TRBD2. This CDR3 comprises 15 residues. The V and J ends lost 0 bases and 2 bases, in that order; junction bases with no gene match: 1. The germline CDR1 and CDR2 sequences are SGHRS and YFSETQ. This CDR3 is CASSLDGRAYNEQFF. CDR3 DNA: TGCGCCAGCAGCTTGGACGGGAGGGCCTACAATGAGCAGTTCTTC.

The V and J genes are TRBV7-3 and TRBJ2-3; tentatively, D is TRBD2 (5 bases). This CDR3 contains 15 residues. Per the germline V gene, CDR1 is SGHTA and CDR2 is FQGTGA. V was trimmed by 2 bases and J by 2 bases, leaving 11 bases between them. The CDR3 reads CASSLFIGNTDTQYF. CDR3 nucleotide sequence: TGTGCCAGCAGCTTATTCATCGGGAACACAGATACGCAGTATTTT.

The V call is TRBV27, the J call TRBJ2-7; D possibly corresponds to TRBD2 (6 bases). CDR3 size: 18 residues. Germline assignment: CDR1 MNHEY and CDR2 SMNVEV (reference sequence). Trimming removed 2 bases from V and 1 base from J, with 21 bases in between. CDR3: CASSLKGQSPAGSYEQYF. In DNA, the CDR3 is TGTGCCAGCAGTTTAAAGGGGCAGAGCCCCGCGGGGTCCTACGAGCAGTACTTC.

The rearrangement joins TRBV5-6 to TRBJ2-7; D might be TRBD1 (6 bases). Germline V CDR1 and CDR2: SGHDT, YYEEEE. Deletions cut 4 bases from V and 10 bases from J, with 18 bases between. The CDR3 covers 13 residues. This CDR3 reads CASSPDRDKNQYF. CDR3 sequence (DNA): TGTGCCAGCAGCCCAGACCGGGACAAGAACCAGTACTTC.

The chain uses TRBV18 and TRBJ2-7, with 9 nucleotides matching TRBD2. Germline V gene data show CDR1 as KGHSH and CDR2 as LQKENI. V gave up 5 bases and J gave up 5 bases; unmatched junction bases: 7. The CDR3 runs to 14 residues. The CDR3 loop reads CASSSAGGPNEQYF. The DNA for the CDR3 is TGTGCCAGCTCAAGCGCGGGAGGGCCGAACGAGCAGTACTTC.

The V call is TRBV7-9, the J call TRBJ2-1; TRBD2 matches 11 bases. Germline CDR1 is SEHNR and CDR2 is FQNEAQ (reference sequence). The CDR3 contains 19 residues. The J segment lost 2 bases and the V segment lost 4 bases, leaving 13 bases of the junction unmatched. The CDR3 is CASSSRTSGYPGPYNEQFF. The CDR3 region has the DNA TGTGCCAGCAGCTCCCGGACTAGCGGGTATCCTGGGCCCTACAATGAGCAGTTCTTC.

The V and J genes are TRBV9 and TRBJ2-1; 9 positions match TRBD1. The germline V gene encodes CDR1 SGDLS and CDR2 YYNGEE. This CDR3 is built from 15 residues. V was clipped by 4 bases and J by 4 bases; unmatched bases: 6. CDR3 amino acids: CASSLGQGRYNEQFF. In DNA, the CDR3 is TGTGCCAGCAGCTTAGGACAGGGGCGTTACAATGAGCAGTTCTTC.

J is TRBJ1-2 and V is TRBV27, with 8 bases aligning to TRBD1. From germline, CDR1 is MNHEY and CDR2 SMNVEV (reference sequence). Trimming cost V 5 bases and J 3 bases; bases outside gene matches: 5. CDR3 size: 14 residues. The DNA for the CDR3 is TGTGCCAGCAGTCTTACAGGGGGGTACTATGGCTACACCTTC. Translated, it gives CASSLTGGYYGYTF.

The chain is built from TRBV4-2 and TRBJ2-7; D ambiguous. The germline gives CDR1 LGHNA, CDR2 YNFKEQ. V was cut by 4 bases and J by 1 base, with 5 bases left in between. The CDR3 length is 12 residues. The CDR3 reads CASSRGSYEQYF. The CDR3, as DNA: TGTGCCAGCAGCCGGGGATCCTACGAGCAGTACTTC.

The rearrangement uses TRBV5-1 and TRBJ2-1; 10 bases align to TRBD1. The CDR3 extends over 14 amino acids. The germline gives CDR1 SGHRS, CDR2 YFSETQ. Trimming removed 7 bases from V and 12 bases from J; junction bases left unmatched: 13. The CDR3, as DNA: TGCGCCAGCGCCCCGGGACAGGGGCCCGCTGGGCAGTTCTTC. Protein product: CASAPGQGPAGQFF.

The rearrangement links TRBV25-1 to TRBJ2-7, with D perhaps assigned TRBD1 or TRBD2 (5 bases each). The germline CDR1 and CDR2 sequences are MGHDK and SYGVNS. The CDR3 has 16 amino acids. Trimming took 3 bases from V and 1 from J, leaving 16 bases between them. CDR3 sequence (DNA): TGTGCCAGCAGTGAGGGCCCCCGGGACGCTTCCTACGAGCAGTACTTC. This translates into CASSEGPRDASYEQYF.

The chain employs TRBV6-1 and TRBJ2-2; 7 positions agree with TRBD1. J gave up 0 bases and V 9 bases, and 4 bases lay outside the gene matches. The CDR3 sequence is 14 residues long. Germline CDR1 MNHNS, CDR2 SASEGT. The CDR3 DNA reads TGTGCCAGTCATGGGACAGCGAACACCGGGGAGCTGTTTTTT. Protein product: CASHGTANTGELFF.

CDR3 bases: TGTGCCAGCAGCTTGGCCCAGGGGATCGAAAAACTGTTTTTT. This translates into CASSLAQGIEKLFF. The genes are TRBV5-5 and TRBJ1-4, with D possibly TRBD1 on 6 matching bases. Germline CDR1 reads SGHKS; CDR2 reads YYEKEE (reference sequence). There are 14 residues in the CDR3. With 0 bases removed from V and 8 bases from J, the gap between germline ends came to 11 bases. The complete variable domain, with remaining parts taken from reference TRBV5-5 and TRBJ1-4, reads DAGVTQSPTHLIKTRGQQVTLRCSPISGHKSVSWYQQVLGQGPQFIFQYYEKEERGRGNFPDRFSARQFPNYSSELNVNALLLGDSALYLCASSLAQGIEKLFFGSGTQLSVL.

The rearrangement joins TRBV6-4 to TRBJ1-1; TRBD1 is a possible D gene (5 bases). The germline V gene has CDR1 MRHNA and CDR2 SNTAGT. Trimming took off 6 bases at V and 7 bases at J, with 21 bases between the two ends. The CDR3 extends over 15 amino acids. CDR3 sequence reads: CASSPRRAGVGEAFF. The CDR3 nucleotides read TGTGCCAGCAGCCCACGCAGGGCCGGGGTGGGTGAAGCTTTCTTT.

The rearrangement joins TRBV6-1 to TRBJ2-7; D gene unclear. The CDR3 spans 12 residues. Germline CDR1 is MNHNS and CDR2 is SASEGT. Trimming left V 5 bases short and J 3 bases short, with 8 bases between. For the CDR3, the DNA is TGTGCCAGCAGTACTTACAACTACGAGCAGTACTTC. It codes for CASSTYNYEQYF.

The chain is built from TRBV6-1 and TRBJ2-1, with D perhaps matching TRBD1 or TRBD2 (5 bases each). The V end was cut by 8 bases, the J end by 2 bases, with 13 bases between. The V gene's germline CDR1 is MNHNS and CDR2 SASEGT. The CDR3 loop spans 14 amino acids. The CDR3 nucleotides read TGTGCCAGCGCTCCGTGGGGGACCTACAATGAGCAGTTCTTC. This translates into CASAPWGTYNEQFF.

The chain carries TRBV5-1 and TRBJ2-1; possibly TRBD1 for D (5 bases). Germline V gene sequence: CDR1 SGHRS, CDR2 YFSETQ. Trimming removed 1 base at V and 6 bases at J, with 14 bases between. The CDR3 has 15 amino acids. The CDR3 loop reads CASSLNIGHFNEQFF. The DNA of the CDR3 is TGCGCCAGCAGCTTGAATATAGGACACTTCAATGAGCAGTTCTTC. Using reference TRBV5-1 and TRBJ2-1 for the parts outside the CDR3, the full variable domain is KAGVTQTPRYLIKTRGQQVTLSCSPISGHRSVSWYQQTPGQGLQFLFEYFSETQRNKGNFPGRFSGRQFSNSRSEMNVSTLELGDSALYLCASSLNIGHFNEQFFGPGTRLTVL.

The chain carries TRBV30 and TRBJ2-3; D is unresolved. Trimming stripped 2 bases from V and 6 bases from J, with 15 bases between. Germline CDR1 GTSNPN, CDR2 SVGIG (reference sequence). The CDR3 covers 14 residues. The CDR3 is CAWSPMTPQDTQYF. The CDR3 region has the DNA TGTGCCTGGAGTCCGATGACCCCGCAGGATACGCAGTATTTT.

CDR3 DNA: TGCGCCAGCAGCCAAGAAGCAGCGGGACTGGTTTACAATGAGCAGTTCTTC. It specifies CASSQEAAGLVYNEQFF. J is TRBJ2-1 and V is TRBV4-1, with 7 bases matching TRBD2. Germline V lookup: CDR1 MGHRA, CDR2 YSYEKL. The CDR3 spans 17 residues. Trimming at V came to 0 bases and at J to 4 bases, leaving 9 bases not matched to a gene.

V and J are TRBV10-3 and TRBJ1-2; 11 positions agree with TRBD1. CDR1 and CDR2 from the germline V gene are ENHRY and SYGVKD. The CDR3 consists of 17 residues. After removal of 8 bases from V and 3 bases from J, the junction contained 14 bases not matched to a gene. CDR3 nucleotide sequence: TGTGCCATCCATAGTCTGGGACAGGGGGAAGGCGACTATGGCTACACCTTC. This codes for CAIHSLGQGEGDYGYTF.

The CDR3 here is CASSLSSGADTQYF. CDR3 in DNA: TGTGCCAGCAGCTTATCCAGCGGAGCAGATACGCAGTATTTT. V usage is TRBV7-3 and J usage is TRBJ2-3; weak D call: TRBD2 (5 bases). The CDR3 extends over 14 amino acids. V was trimmed by 2 bases and J by 4 bases, leaving 10 bases between them. CDR1 is SGHTA and CDR2 is FQGTGA in the germline V gene.

The chain joins TRBV30 to TRBJ2-3; 8 nucleotides line up with TRBD2. The CDR3 has 14 amino acids. Germline CDR1 reads GTSNPN; CDR2 reads SVGIG (reference sequence). Losses at the gene ends were 2 bases for V and 6 bases for J; bases not matched to a gene: 7. CDR3 sequence reads: CAWSPGTSPDTQYF. CDR3 nucleotide sequence: TGTGCCTGGAGTCCAGGGACTAGTCCGGATACGCAGTATTTT. The full variable domain, completed using reference TRBV30 and TRBJ2-3, is SQTIHQWPATLVQPVGSPLSLECTVEGTSNPNLYWYRQAAGRGLQLLFYSVGIGQISSEVPQNLSASRPQDRQFILSSKKLLLSDSGFYLCAWSPGTSPDTQYFGPGTRLTVL.

The chain employs TRBV6-5 and TRBJ2-7; D possibly corresponds to TRBD2 (6 bases). Germline lookup yields CDR1 MNHEY and CDR2 SVGAGI. This CDR3 has 14 residues. V lost 2 bases to trimming and J lost 1 base, with 9 bases between them. CDR3 sequence reads: CASSYVLASYEQYF. In nucleotides, the CDR3 is TGTGCCAGCAGTTACGTCCTAGCGTCCTACGAGCAGTACTTC.

The chain joins TRBV5-1 to TRBJ1-1; unclear D gene. The CDR3 is made up of 13 amino acids. Trimming stripped 4 bases from V and 5 bases from J, with 12 bases between. CDR1 and CDR2 (germline): SGHRS, YFSETQ. CDR3: CASSVVRGTEAFF. The CDR3, as DNA: TGCGCCAGCAGCGTCGTCCGGGGAACTGAAGCTTTCTTT.

For this clone: Other DNA sequences of this sample code for an identical CDR3. V gene TRBV27 combines with J gene TRBJ1-5, with D unclear. The length of the CDR3 is 14 residues. V was pared by 6 bases and J by 5 bases, with 14 bases between. Per germline, CDR1 MNHEY and CDR2 SMNVEV (reference sequence). The chain's CDR3 is CASSLLGLDQPQHF. The CDR3 bases are TGTGCCAGCAGCCTACTGGGCCTAGATCAGCCCCAGCATTTT.

The chain joins TRBV14 to TRBJ2-7; 10 bases fit TRBD2. V gave up 0 bases and J gave up 6 bases; unmatched junction bases: 11. Germline loops: CDR1 SGHDN, CDR2 FVKESK. The CDR3 sequence is 17 residues long. CDR3 nucleotides: TGTGCCAGCAGCCAAGAGGGACTAGCGTTCCGACCCCGCGAGCAGTACTTC. It is translated as CASSQEGLAFRPREQYF.

The chain is built from TRBV15 and TRBJ2-5; 7 nucleotides align to TRBD1. After removal of 0 bases from V and 4 bases from J, the junction contained 8 bases not matched to a gene. Germline V gene sequence: CDR1 LNHNV, CDR2 YYDKDF (reference sequence). This CDR3 is built from 16 residues. DNA of the CDR3: TGTGCCACCAGCAGAGACCAGGGACAGATATCAGAGACCCAGTACTTC. It yields the protein CATSRDQGQISETQYF. The entire variable domain, with the rest obtained from reference TRBV15 and TRBJ2-5, is as follows: DAMVIQNPRYQVTQFGKPVTLSCSQTLNHNVMYWYQQKSSQAPKLLFHYYDKDFNNEADTPDNFQSRRPNTSFCFLDIRSPGLGDTAMYLCATSRDQGQISETQYFGPGTRLLVL.